Below are 26 T cell receptor beta chains sequenced from a single sample in a study of cytomegalovirus exposure and HLA in healthy donors (dated by TCRdb to about 2017). The library came from the immunoSEQ multiplex PCR assay. For the multiplex PCR, a mixture combining 60 forward primers for TCR Vbeta segments and 13 reverse primers for TCR Jbeta segments was used. TCRdb took this table from immuneACCESS and kept in-frame rearrangements with V and J called. Such tables lack part of the clones; where checked against another copy, unresolved V genes explain under half of the gap, and the rest is unexplained. This sample gives fewer than 150,000 clones in total; 70% to 75% of them show up just once. The biggest ten clones account for roughly 3% of the sample. Material: PBMCs. These receptors came from a man under 40 in good health and CMV-seronegative.

This clone was detected a few times. CDR3 region: CASSEGTSSDTQYF. The CDR3 bases are TGTGCCAGCAGTGAGGGGACTAGCTCAGATACGCAGTATTTT. The chain has TRBV6-4 and TRBJ2-3; 9 bases line up with TRBD2. The CDR3 is 14 residues long. Germline-derived CDR1 and CDR2 are MRHNA and SNTAGT. Germline trimming cut 3 bases from V and 4 bases from J; bases unmatched to any gene: 2.

Only a few counts were recorded for this clone. The gene calls are TRBV4-3 and TRBJ1-5; the D gene is possibly TRBD1 (6 bases). The germline gives CDR1 LGHNA, CDR2 YSLEER. V dropped 0 bases and J dropped 11 bases, with 17 bases sitting between them. The CDR3 totals 15 residues. The chain's CDR3 is CASSQDSRGGDTQHF. Written as DNA, the CDR3 is TGCGCCAGCAGCCAAGATTCTAGAGGGGGTGATACCCAGCATTTT.

J is TRBJ2-1 and V is TRBV7-6; TRBD1 matches 8 bases. The CDR3 is 18 amino acids. Germline-derived CDR1 and CDR2 are SGHVS and FNYEAQ. Trimming cost V 4 bases and J 9 bases; bases outside gene matches: 20. CDR3 in DNA: TGTGCCAGCAGCTCACCCATAGAAACAGGGGGGTACGGAGGTGAGCAGTTCTTC. As protein: CASSSPIETGGYGGEQFF.

This rearrangement joins TRBV5-1 to TRBJ2-7; D gene uncertain. The CDR3 is 14 amino acids. The V and J ends lost 0 bases and 0 bases respectively, with 7 bases between them. CDR1 is SGHRS and CDR2 is YFSETQ in the germline V gene. The CDR3 protein is CASSLAGSSYEQYF. In DNA, the CDR3 is TGCGCCAGCAGCTTGGCAGGCAGCTCCTACGAGCAGTACTTC.

This chain uses TRBV4-3 with TRBJ2-2; D may be TRBD2 (5 bases). The CDR3 runs 14 residues. Germline V gene data show CDR1 as LGHNA and CDR2 as YSLEER. V was trimmed by 0 bases and J by 5 bases, leaving 7 bases between them. The CDR3 reads CASSQDRRTGELFF. The CDR3 region has the DNA TGCGCCAGCAGCCAAGATAGGAGGACCGGGGAGCTGTTTTTT.

There are a few counts of this clone. This chain links TRBV7-2 with TRBJ2-4; 7 bases align to TRBD1. The CDR3 has 13 amino acids. Germline CDR1 and CDR2: SGHTA and FQGNSA. The trim removed 1 base at V and 8 bases at J, leaving 2 bases unmatched. In nucleotides, the CDR3 is TGTGCCAGCAGCTTAGGACAGGGAGACATTCAGTACTTC. This encodes CASSLGQGDIQYF.

The V call is TRBV5-1, the J call TRBJ1-1; unclear D gene. Germline CDR1 and CDR2: SGHRS and YFSETQ. The germline V and J ends were trimmed by 4 bases and 2 bases, with 12 bases remaining between them. The CDR3 is 14 amino acids. The CDR3 DNA is TGCGCCAGCAGCGCCGGGGAGGGAAACACTGAAGCTTTCTTT. Amino acids: CASSAGEGNTEAFF.

The rearrangement uses TRBV30 and TRBJ2-1, with D tentatively TRBD2 (5 bases). The CDR3 extends over 12 amino acids. CDR1 and CDR2 (germline): GTSNPN, SVGIG (reference sequence). The V and J ends lost 0 bases and 10 bases respectively, with 10 bases between them. The CDR3 loop reads CAWSVLAGEQFF. Written as DNA, the CDR3 is TGTGCCTGGAGTGTACTCGCGGGCGAGCAGTTCTTC.

The genes are TRBV6-5 and TRBJ1-3; D unresolved. Germline CDR1 and CDR2: MNHEY and SVGAGI. The CDR3 has 12 residues. Trimming shortened V by 10 bases and J by 3 bases, and 10 bases separated the two germline ends. The CDR3 DNA reads TGTGCCACCGGGAGGGTTGGAAACACCATATATTTT. Its protein is CATGRVGNTIYF.

The rearrangement links TRBV10-3 to TRBJ1-2; perhaps TRBD1 as D (6 bases). The CDR3 consists of 14 residues. The V end was cut by 11 bases, the J end by 2 bases, with 18 bases between. Germline assignment: CDR1 ENHRY and CDR2 SYGVKD. The CDR3 loop reads CASGDGLGNYGYTF. The CDR3 DNA reads as TGTGCCTCAGGGGATGGGCTGGGAAACTATGGCTACACCTTC.

This chain connects TRBV19 to TRBJ1-1, with D unclear. The V end was cut by 3 bases, the J end by 3 bases, with 11 bases between. The germline CDR1 and CDR2 sequences are LNHDA and SQIVND (reference sequence). The CDR3 covers 14 residues. CDR3 sequence: CASSIPALYTEAFF. The CDR3 bases are TGTGCCAGTAGTATTCCTGCGCTTTACACTGAAGCTTTCTTT.

The chain combines TRBV15 with TRBJ2-5, with 8 bases lining up with TRBD2. Trimming took 1 base from V and 2 from J; bases not matched to a gene: 6. Germline values: CDR1 LNHNV, CDR2 YYDKDF (reference sequence). This CDR3 has 16 amino acids. DNA for the CDR3: TGTGCCACCAGCAGAGGAAGGACTAGCATTCAAGAGACCCAGTACTTC. It encodes CATSRGRTSIQETQYF.

The V gene is TRBV7-2, the J gene TRBJ1-3; maybe TRBD1 (6 bases). The length of the CDR3 is 18 residues. V was cut by 5 bases and J by 3 bases, with 23 bases left in between. Germline lookup yields CDR1 SGHTA and CDR2 FQGNSA. CDR3 bases: TGTGCCAGCAGCCAAGGCGGTTTCGGGGGGCGCGGTGGAAACACCATATATTTT. This encodes CASSQGGFGGRGGNTIYF.

Note on this clone: A read error may produce the germline difference seen at one junction end. The CDR3 spells CASSDPGGYIDNWHF. The CDR3 bases are TGTGCCAGCAGTGACCCCGGGGGGTATATAGACAATTGGCATTTT. The V gene is TRBV6-1, the J gene TRBJ2-3, with 7 bases fitting TRBD2. This CDR3 has 15 amino acids. CDR1 is MNHNS, CDR2 SASEGT, per germline.

The gene calls are TRBV2 and TRBJ2-5, with D unresolved. Germline CDR1 is SNHLY and CDR2 is FYNNEI. Trimming removed 6 bases from V and 4 bases from J, with 12 bases in between. The CDR3 has 13 residues. The CDR3: CASSRLSGETQYF. The CDR3 bases are TGTGCCAGCAGCCGCCTTTCCGGAGAGACCCAGTACTTC.

This clone was observed a few times. The chain carries TRBV11-2 and TRBJ2-2; D might be TRBD2 (5 bases). Germline V CDR1 and CDR2: SGHAT, FQNNGV. Deletions cut 5 bases from V and 1 base from J, with 11 bases between. The CDR3 loop spans 15 amino acids. The CDR3, as DNA: TGTGCCAGCAGCCTCGGACTGATGAACACCGGGGAGCTGTTTTTT. It is translated as CASSLGLMNTGELFF.

The table lists this clone with a few counts. The chain recombines TRBV5-6 with TRBJ1-1, with 7 nucleotides matching TRBD1. Trimming removed 4 bases from V and 1 base from J; junction bases left unmatched: 10. CDR3 size: 16 residues. The germline gives CDR1 SGHDT, CDR2 YYEEEE. CDR3 residues: CASSGRDSLTNTEAFF. CDR3 sequence (DNA): TGTGCCAGCAGCGGGCGGGACAGCCTAACGAACACTGAAGCTTTCTTT.

This clone was detected only once. The CDR3 bases are TGCGCCAGCAGCCAGAGGACTAGCGTTGGGGGCGTGACAGATACGCAGTATTTT. Its translation is CASSQRTSVGGVTDTQYF. This chain links TRBV4-3 with TRBJ2-3; 9 bases are shared with TRBD2. V lost 3 bases to trimming and J lost 3 bases; unmatched junction nucleotides: 13. CDR3 length: 18 amino acids. Germline CDR1 reads LGHNA; CDR2 reads YSLEER.

This chain connects TRBV9 to TRBJ2-3; 7 bases map to TRBD2. This CDR3 spans 16 amino acids. The ends lost 2 bases at V and 1 base at J; junction bases unmatched: 7. Germline-derived CDR1 and CDR2 are SGDLS and YYNGEE. CDR3 sequence reads: CASSVQLAGGTDTQYF. CDR3 DNA: TGTGCCAGCAGCGTCCAGCTTGCGGGGGGCACAGATACGCAGTATTTT.

The CDR3 coding sequence is TGTGCCATTACGGACGCGGTGAAACTAGAATCGTTCTATGGCTACACCTTC. Translating it yields CAITDAVKLESFYGYTF. This chain links TRBV28 with TRBJ1-2, with D uncertain. This CDR3 is 17 amino acids long. V was cut by 10 bases and J by 4 bases, with 28 bases left in between. Germline assignment: CDR1 MDHEN and CDR2 SYDVKM.

V gene TRBV6-5 combines with J gene TRBJ2-2; possible D gene TRBD1, 5 bases. The V end lost 3 bases, the J end lost 4 bases, and 12 bases lay between the germline ends. CDR1 is MNHEY, CDR2 SVGAGI, per germline. The CDR3 is 15 residues long. The CDR3 loop is CASSYQYQGTGELFF. In DNA, the CDR3 is TGTGCCAGCAGTTATCAGTACCAGGGCACCGGGGAGCTGTTTTTT.

V and J are TRBV6-6 and TRBJ1-6; 9 bases fit TRBD1. CDR1 is MNHNY and CDR2 is SVGAGI in the germline V gene (reference sequence). The V segment lost 7 bases and the J segment 9 bases; nucleotides outside the gene matches: 4. The CDR3 contains 13 residues. As DNA, the CDR3 is TGTGCCAGCACCCTACAGGGGGCTTCACCCCTCCACTTT. Its translation: CASTLQGASPLHF.

CDR3 in amino acids: CASSQDPPRPPRGYTF. The CDR3 nucleotides are TGCGCCAGCAGCCAAGATCCCCCCCGTCCTCCGCGGGGCTACACCTTC. The J gene is TRBJ1-2, the V gene TRBV4-3; no definite D call. Looked up from germline, CDR1 is LGHNA and CDR2 is YSLEER. The CDR3 covers 16 residues. V was clipped by 0 bases and J by 8 bases, with 19 bases between them.

The genes are TRBV10-3 and TRBJ2-1; perhaps TRBD2 as D (6 bases). Germline V gene sequence: CDR1 ENHRY, CDR2 SYGVKD. Trimming left V 6 bases short and J 5 bases short, with 14 bases between. The CDR3 totals 14 residues. The CDR3 DNA reads as TGTGCCATCAGGGGGGTAGCGGATAACAATGAGCAGTTCTTC. Protein: CAIRGVADNNEQFF.

The chain uses TRBV29-1 and TRBJ1-2, with TRBD1 identical over 7 bases. The V gene end was trimmed by 4 bases and the J gene end by 5 bases; junction bases not matched to a gene: 7. Germline CDR1 SQVTM, CDR2 ANQGSEA. This CDR3 is 13 amino acids long. The CDR3 sequence is CSVGQGSDYGYTF. The CDR3 DNA reads TGCAGCGTTGGACAGGGCTCAGATTATGGCTACACCTTC. Looking up the rest from reference TRBV29-1 and TRBJ1-2 gives the full variable domain: SAVISQKPSRDICQRGTSLTIQCQVDSQVTMMFWYRQQPGQSLTLIATANQGSEATYESGFVIDKFPISRPNLTFSTLTVSNMSPEDSSIYLCSVGQGSDYGYTFGSGTRLTVV.

The V gene is TRBV7-2, the J gene TRBJ2-7; D is perhaps TRBD1 (5 bases). Germline loops: CDR1 SGHTA, CDR2 FQGNSA. This CDR3 has 11 amino acids. V lost 5 bases to trimming and J lost 3 bases, with 5 bases between them. The CDR3 sequence is CASSRGYEQYF. The CDR3 DNA reads TGTGCCAGCAGCAGGGGCTACGAGCAGTACTTC.